This T cell receptor (beta chain) stems from a study of CD8 T cells in Susac syndrome. Germline assignment: CDR1 MNHEY and CDR2 SVGAGI. The CDR3 runs 13 residues. The V and J ends lost 6 bases and 2 bases respectively, with 11 bases between them. Random hexamers served to reverse transcribe roughly 0.45 to 1 ug RNA. TCRdb called the immunoSEQ multiplex PCR reads again in MiXCR, with one record for every CDR3 protein. Of around 200,000 distinct CDR3 sequences listed, roughly 90% are singletons. The clonotype was recovered from a human donor with multiple sclerosis. Sequencing was performed on CD8+ T cells from PBMCs. The chain links TRBV6-5 to TRBJ2-7; D might be TRBD2 (6 bases). CDR3 bases: TGTGCCAGCAGATCCCGGACTACCTACGAGCAGTACTTC. Translated: CASRSRTTYEQYF.